This T cell receptor beta chain came from a study of CD8+ T cells in alopecia areata. Study background: Oral tofacitinib (5 to 10 mg twice daily) was administered to treated patients. Scoring of treated patients' severity used the percentage of affected scalp area. Study results and caveats: Scalp clonality decreased significantly with tofacitinib, and so did expanded CD8+ clones among the top 100.

Germline loops: CDR1 KGHSH, CDR2 LQKENI. Trimming removed 1 base from V and 4 bases from J, with 6 bases in between. The CDR3 consists of 13 residues. TCR sequencing used cDNA made by reverse transcription of extracted RNA. Produced via immunoSEQ multiplex PCR; TCRdb's table is partial and in-frame only. The sample shows some 150,000 clones, roughly four fifths of them seen only once. Documented treatment: oral pan-JAK inhibitor, 5-10 mg twice daily. As regards this clone: As yet, its antigen is unknown.

This sequence joins TRBV18 and TRBJ2-3; D gene unclear. Source: CD8+ T cells sorted from blood, taken at week 4, from a patient treated with tofacitinib. This clonotype was obtained from a human donor with alopecia areata. CDR3 DNA sequence: TGTGCCAGCTCACCACTCTCTCCAGATACGCAGTATTTT. Its translation: CASSPLSPDTQYF.